The 27 T cell receptor beta chains below were found in one sample sequenced in a study of blood T cells in healthy people across ages. A J-beta primer mix and a sample-barcoded 5' primer were used in a second PCR of about 7 to 11 cycles. TCRdb re-analysed the 5' RACE reads in MiXCR, keeping a single row per CDR3 protein. The profile shows over 600,000 distinct CDR3 sequences, around 20% of them singletons. Sequencing was carried out using blood. The receptors here all came from a man between 65 and 79 years old in good health.

The gene calls are TRBV29-1 and TRBJ2-5; D is unclear. TRBJ2-1 matches the DNA end more closely, so the J call is doubtful. CDR1 and CDR2 (germline): SQVTM, ANQGSEA. The CDR3 has 11 residues. The CDR3 nucleotides read TGCAGCGTTGAGTCCGGTAATGAGCAGTTCTTC. Its translation: CSVESGNEQFF.

The chain carries TRBV29-1 and TRBJ2-5; D gene unclear. The CDR3 runs 11 residues. Trimming took 5 bases from V and 2 from J, leaving 6 bases between them. From germline, CDR1 is SQVTM and CDR2 ANQGSEA. This CDR3 reads CSVWRQETQYF. CDR3 nucleotides: TGCAGCGTTTGGCGGCAAGAGACCCAGTACTTC.

This sequence joins TRBV20-1 and TRBJ2-7; D call uncertain. CDR1 is DFQATT and CDR2 is SNEGSKA in the germline V gene (reference sequence). V dropped 0 bases and J dropped 6 bases, with 9 bases sitting between them. The length of the CDR3 is 12 residues. CDR3 in DNA: TGCAGTGCTAGAGATCTCGGTTCCGAGCAGTACTTC. Amino acids: CSARDLGSEQYF.

Turning to this clonotype: A much bigger clone sits one base away, suggesting this may be a read error. This sequence joins TRBV28 and TRBJ2-2, with 7 bases matching TRBD1. With V trimmed by 5 bases and J by 0 bases, 3 bases remained unmatched. This CDR3 is built from 15 residues. Germline CDR1 and CDR2: MDHEN and SYDVKM. CDR3 in DNA: TGTGCCAGCAGTACCGGGACAGCGAACACCGGGGAGCTGTTTTTT. It encodes CASSTGTANTGELFF.

This clonotype was counted between two and nine times. DNA for the CDR3: TGCAGCGTTGAAGATCTTACGGGGGTAGGGCCCATAGAGACCCAGTACTTC. It is translated as CSVEDLTGVGPIETQYF. The gene calls are TRBV29-1 and TRBJ2-5; D is possibly TRBD2 (6 bases). The germline V gene encodes CDR1 SQVTM and CDR2 ANQGSEA. The CDR3 extends over 17 amino acids. V gave up 0 bases and J gave up 4 bases, with 21 bases separating them.

This clonotype was seen only a few times. This chain joins TRBV6-1 and TRBJ1-6; D is unclear. The length of the CDR3 is 16 residues. V lost 2 bases to trimming and J lost 7 bases, with 15 bases between them. CDR1 is MNHNS, CDR2 SASEGT, per germline. The DNA of the CDR3 is TGTGCCAGCAGTGAACTTCGGGTGCAGTCAAATTCACCCCTCCACTTT. Translating it yields CASSELRVQSNSPLHF.

The sample holds a few counts of this clonotype. Here the CDR3 reads CASSPPSTGLYEQYF. The CDR3 DNA follows: TGTGCCAGCAGCCCACCTAGTACCGGTTTGTACGAGCAGTACTTC. V and J are TRBV11-3 and TRBJ2-1; D uncertain. Judging by the DNA end, TRBJ2-7 fits better; the J call may be wrong. CDR1 is SGHNT, CDR2 YENEEA, per germline. This CDR3 contains 15 residues.

The chain is built from TRBV5-1 and TRBJ2-3; no definite D call. Per germline, CDR1 SGHRS and CDR2 YFSETQ. The CDR3 spans 15 residues. V lost 0 bases, J lost 4 bases, and 12 bases lay in between. The CDR3 protein is CASSLGRREPDTQYF. CDR3 in DNA: TGCGCCAGCAGCTTGGGGCGAAGAGAACCAGATACGCAGTATTTT.

The chain is built from TRBV18 and TRBJ1-3, with D tentatively TRBD1 (5 bases). Trimming stripped 0 bases from V and 4 bases from J, with 10 bases between. Germline V gene data show CDR1 as KGHSH and CDR2 as LQKENI. CDR3 length: 15 amino acids. Here the CDR3 reads CASSPPTGSGNTIYF. CDR3 in DNA: TGTGCCAGCTCACCACCTACAGGCTCGGGAAACACCATATATTTT.

This clonotype was detected a few times. The CDR3 protein is CSAVPTNYEQYF. The CDR3 DNA sequence: TGCAGTGCCGTACCTACGAACTACGAGCAGTACTTC. The chain links TRBV20-1 to TRBJ2-7; D remains unclear. CDR1 DFQATT and CDR2 SNEGSKA come from the germline V gene (reference sequence). With 6 bases removed from V and 3 bases from J, the gap between germline ends came to 12 bases. The length of the CDR3 is 12 residues.

This clonotype was picked up a small number of times. The rearrangement joins TRBV4-1 to TRBJ2-7, with D tentatively TRBD1 (6 bases). Germline lookup yields CDR1 MGHRA and CDR2 YSYEKL. CDR3 length: 16 amino acids. Trimming pared 4 bases from V and 5 bases from J, leaving 21 bases between. CDR3: CASSLSFGQISHEQYF. The CDR3 coding sequence is TGCGCCAGCAGCCTATCTTTCGGACAGATATCCCACGAGCAGTACTTC.

In DNA, the CDR3 is TGCGCCAGCAGCGGAGCAGGGGTCCAGAATGAAAAACTGTTTTTT. Protein product: CASSGAGVQNEKLFF. This rearrangement joins TRBV5-1 to TRBJ1-4, with a possible D match to TRBD1 (6 bases). Germline V lookup: CDR1 SGHRS, CDR2 YFSETQ. This CDR3 has 15 residues. With 4 bases removed from V and 5 bases from J, the gap between germline ends came to 15 bases. Full variable domain (rest looked up from reference TRBV5-1 and TRBJ1-4): KAGVTQTPRYLIKTRGQQVTLSCSPISGHRSVSWYQQTPGQGLQFLFEYFSETQRNKGNFPGRFSGRQFSNSRSEMNVSTLELGDSALYLCASSGAGVQNEKLFFGSGTQLSVL.

This chain connects TRBV28 to TRBJ2-1, with 10 bases fitting TRBD2. V was clipped by 7 bases and J by 8 bases; unmatched bases: 8. The CDR3 has 14 amino acids. Germline CDR1 reads MDHEN; CDR2 reads SYDVKM. Written as DNA, the CDR3 is TGTGCCAGCAAAAGACCGGGACTAGCGTATGAGCAGTTCTTC. Translating it yields CASKRPGLAYEQFF.

The chain links TRBV20-1 to TRBJ1-2, with 11 bases matching TRBD1. This CDR3 contains 15 residues. The V gene's germline CDR1 is DFQATT and CDR2 SNEGSKA (reference sequence). V trimming: 6 bases; J trimming: 4 bases; junction bases outside the gene matches: 10. CDR3 coding DNA: TGCAGTGCGAAGATAGGGACAGGGGGTTTCTATGGCTACACCTTC. Its translation: CSAKIGTGGFYGYTF.

In this sample, this clonotype turned up a few times. The genes are TRBV7-9 and TRBJ2-1, with TRBD1 matching over 9 bases. The end of the DNA fits TRBJ2-7 better, so the J call may be wrong. This CDR3 is 15 amino acids long. Germline CDR1 SEHNR, CDR2 FQNEAQ (reference sequence). CDR3 amino acids: CASSSRTGEGYEQYF. The CDR3 DNA is TGTGCCAGCAGCTCACGGACAGGGGAGGGTTACGAGCAGTACTTC.

This clonotype has a handful of counts. The gene calls are TRBV7-2 and TRBJ2-3, with 10 nucleotides matching TRBD1. The CDR3 length is 15 residues. Germline V gives CDR1 SGHTA, CDR2 FQGNSA. V was clipped by 5 bases and J by 4 bases; unmatched bases: 6. The DNA of the CDR3 is TGTGCCAGCAGCCCTAACGGACAGGGGGCAGATACGCAGTATTTT. Its protein product is CASSPNGQGADTQYF.

This clonotype has only a few counts. V and J are TRBV20-1 and TRBJ2-7, with D uncertain. Deletions cut 5 bases from V and 3 bases from J, with 14 bases between. This CDR3 contains 13 residues. Per the germline V gene, CDR1 is DFQATT and CDR2 is SNEGSKA (reference sequence). The CDR3 coding sequence is TGCAGTGCTTATCGAAATTGGGGCTACGAGCAGTACTTC. Protein: CSAYRNWGYEQYF.

The rearrangement uses TRBV7-8 and TRBJ2-7; 10 bases are a match to TRBD2. CDR1 is SGHVS, CDR2 FQNEAQ, per germline. V was clipped by 5 bases and J by 2 bases; unmatched bases: 9. This CDR3 contains 16 residues. CDR3 in amino acids: CASSPIWTSGTYEQYF. CDR3 in DNA: TGTGCCAGCAGCCCGATCTGGACTAGCGGTACCTACGAGCAGTACTTC.

The CDR3 loop reads CASSLNGDRAQEYNEQFF. DNA for the CDR3: TGCGCCAGCAGCTTGAATGGGGACAGGGCACAAGAGTACAATGAGCAGTTCTTC. The chain combines TRBV5-1 with TRBJ2-1; 9 positions match TRBD1. Germline V gives CDR1 SGHRS, CDR2 YFSETQ. With V trimmed by 1 base and J by 4 bases, 12 bases remained unmatched. This CDR3 has 18 residues.

J is TRBJ2-5 and V is TRBV12-3 or TRBV12-4; perhaps TRBD1 as D (6 bases). Trimming cost V 5 bases and J 5 bases, with 15 bases left between them. This CDR3 is 14 amino acids long. DNA of the CDR3: TGTGCCAGCAGTCCCGCAGAGGGGGTGGAGACCCAGTACTTC. It encodes CASSPAEGVETQYF.

This clonotype was counted a few times. The genes are TRBV3-1 and TRBJ1-2; D ambiguous. The CDR3 covers 14 residues. Germline V lookup: CDR1 LGHDT, CDR2 YNNKEL (reference sequence). V lost 1 base to trimming and J lost 13 bases, with 19 bases between them. The CDR3: CASSQVDRPGATTF. The DNA for the CDR3 is TGTGCCAGCAGCCAAGTAGATCGTCCAGGCGCGACCACCTTC.

The chain carries TRBV9 and TRBJ2-2; no definite D call. This CDR3 contains 13 residues. Per germline, CDR1 SGDLS and CDR2 YYNGEE. The V end was cut by 2 bases, the J end by 5 bases, with 7 bases between. CDR3 region: CASSVTLTGELFF. The DNA for the CDR3 is TGTGCCAGCAGCGTGACTCTAACCGGGGAGCTGTTTTTT.

This chain links TRBV15 with TRBJ2-5; no clear D gene. The CDR3 sequence is 15 residues long. V was pared by 4 bases and J by 3 bases, with 15 bases between. Germline lookup yields CDR1 LNHNV and CDR2 YYDKDF (reference sequence). The CDR3 sequence: CATSTGYSQKETQYF. CDR3 bases: TGTGCCACCAGCACTGGCTACAGTCAAAAAGAGACCCAGTACTTC.

V usage is TRBV4-1 and J usage is TRBJ2-2; D remains ambiguous. The CDR3 spans 15 residues. Germline CDR1 is MGHRA and CDR2 is YSYEKL. The V gene lost 2 bases and the J gene lost 4 bases, with 11 bases spanning the gap. The CDR3 region has the DNA TGCGCCAGCAGCCAACAGATCTTTACCACCGGGGAGCTGTTTTTT. Protein sequence: CASSQQIFTTGELFF.

This clonotype was seen repeatedly, ten times or more. V usage is TRBV29-1 and J usage is TRBJ2-7; no reliable D call. Germline loops: CDR1 SQVTM, CDR2 ANQGSEA. This CDR3 region has 15 residues. V lost 1 base, J lost 2 bases, and 15 bases lay in between. CDR3 coding DNA: TGCAGCGTTGAAGCCCCTGGTCAGGCCACCTACGAGCAGTACTTC. Amino acid sequence: CSVEAPGQATYEQYF.

Here the CDR3 reads CAGGGEFGTEAFF. In DNA, the CDR3 is TGTGCCGGAGGGGGGGAATTTGGCACTGAAGCTTTCTTT. V is TRBV6-1 and J is TRBJ1-1; weak D call: TRBD1 (6 bases). Germline V lookup: CDR1 MNHNS, CDR2 SASEGT. This CDR3 has 13 residues. V lost 11 bases and J lost 4, with 17 bases in between.

This CDR3 reads CASSKDLIGRLTLAGVTGELFF. In DNA form, the CDR3 reads TGTGCCAGCAGCAAGGACCTCATCGGACGTTTGACTCTAGCGGGCGTCACCGGGGAGCTGTTTTTT. This sequence joins TRBV11-1 and TRBJ2-2; TRBD2 matches at 8 bases. Germline V lookup: CDR1 SGHAT, CDR2 FQDESV (reference sequence). Trimming took 5 bases from V and 4 from J; bases not matched to a gene: 27. This CDR3 has 22 residues.